Listed below are T cell receptor beta chains from one sample, sequenced in a study of blood T cells in healthy people across ages. One entry per CDR3 protein results from TCRdb running MiXCR on the 5' RACE reads. Of 1.4 million or so distinct CDR3 sequences in the sample, 42% were seen once. The specimen sequenced was blood. Receptor source: a woman aged 18-29 years in good health. CDR3s include the opening cysteine and the closing phenylalanine or tryptophan. Fields, in order: D gene, J gene, V gene, clone size, CDR3 protein, CDR3 DNA. D genes are given only for firm matches. For some rows the clone size is stated as once, few or many, or as a class when expanded; others skip it.

>-|TRBJ2-5|TRBV28|-
CAGRLQDPQETQYF
TGTGCCGGCAGGTTACAGGACCCACAAGAGACCCAGTACTTC
>TRBD1|TRBJ1-1|TRBV20-1|once
CSATNTGETEAFF
TGCAGTGCTACAAACACAGGGGAAACTGAAGCTTTCTTT
>TRBD2|TRBJ2-7|TRBV20-1|-
CSARTIGGDYEQYF
TGCAGTGCTAGGACTATCGGGGGGGATTACGAGCAGTACTTC
>TRBD2|TRBJ2-3|TRBV7-6|few
CASSLPRTSGRATDTQYF
TGTGCCAGCAGCTTACCACGGACTAGCGGGAGGGCCACAGATACGCAGTATTTT
>-|TRBJ2-7|TRBV10-3|-
CAIAAASYEQYF
TGTGCCATTGCCGCGGCCTCCTACGAGCAGTACTTC
>-|TRBJ2-5|TRBV7-2|-
CASSHVGAIQTQYF
TGTGCCAGCAGCCACGTGGGGGCTATCCAGACCCAGTACTTC
>-|TRBJ2-2|TRBV24-1|once
CATSAGYPGELFF
TGTGCCACCAGTGCCGGATACCCCGGGGAGCTGTTTTTT
>-|TRBJ2-7|TRBV12-3/TRBV12-4|-
CASTNSDRTYEQYF
TGTGCCAGCACCAATTCAGACAGAACTTACGAGCAGTACTTC
>-|TRBJ2-3|TRBV29-1|-
CSVGGWDQHPEPPSTDTQYF
TGCAGCGTTGGGGGATGGGACCAACACCCCGAGCCCCCTAGCACAGATACGCAGTATTTT
>-|TRBJ2-1|TRBV9|few
CASSLTGGIIYNEQFF
TGTGCCAGCTCGCTTACCGGCGGGATTATCTACAATGAGCAGTTCTTC
>TRBD2|TRBJ2-1|TRBV6-2/TRBV6-3|few
CASSYGLAGGPFNEQFF
TGTGCCAGCAGTTACGGGCTAGCGGGAGGGCCATTCAATGAGCAGTTCTTC
>TRBD2|TRBJ2-3|TRBV2|-
CASTSVLAGVVDTQYF
TGTGCCAGCACGTCCGTGCTAGCGGGGGTGGTCGATACGCAGTATTTT
>TRBD2|TRBJ2-3|TRBV9|few
CASSVASGGDTQYF
TGTGCCAGCAGCGTCGCTAGCGGGGGAGATACGCAGTATTTT
>-|TRBJ1-1|TRBV6-2/TRBV6-3|few
CASSYVVNTEAFF
TGTGCCAGCAGTTACGTCGTTAACACTGAAGCTTTCTTT
>-|TRBJ2-1|TRBV6-6|-
CASSYPGEFF
TGTGCCAGCAGTTACCCAGGAGAGTTCTTC
>-|TRBJ2-3|TRBV4-1|-
CASSRSPTSPSSPSTDTQYF
TGCGCCAGCAGCCGTTCCCCTACTAGCCCTTCGAGTCCTAGCACAGATACGCAGTATTTT
>TRBD1|TRBJ1-2|TRBV12-3/TRBV12-4|-
CASSTLGTDYGYTF
TGTGCCAGCAGCACCCTCGGGACAGACTATGGCTACACCTTC
>-|TRBJ2-3|TRBV2|few
CASSGTQYF
TGTGCCAGCAGTGGGACGCAGTATTTT
>TRBD1|TRBJ1-4|TRBV15|few
CATSRGQGIEKLFF
TGTGCCACCAGCAGGGGACAGGGGATTGAAAAACTGTTTTTT
>-|TRBJ2-6|TRBV7-6|few
CASSLGHSLSVLTF
TGTGCCAGCAGCTTGGGGCATTCGCTCTCCGTCCTGACTTTC
>-|TRBJ1-2|TRBV20-1|-
CSARDRAGYTF
TGCAGTGCTAGAGATCGGGCGGGCTACACCTTC
>TRBD1|TRBJ2-7|TRBV28|-
CASSSAFGQGTPYEQYF
TGTGCCAGCAGCTCTGCGTTTGGACAGGGAACCCCCTACGAGCAGTACTTC
>-|TRBJ2-3|TRBV20-1|-
CSAAVGTDTQYF
TGCAGTGCGGCCGTCGGCACAGATACGCAGTATTTT
>TRBD1|TRBJ1-1|TRBV7-9|-
CASSLTGAQAEAFF
TGTGCCAGCAGCTTAACAGGGGCGCAGGCTGAAGCTTTCTTT
>-|TRBJ1-2|TRBV5-5|-
CASSSRDLSYGYTF
TGTGCCAGCAGCTCCCGGGACCTGTCCTATGGCTACACCTTC
>-|TRBJ1-6|TRBV4-1|-
CASSQEPDSNSPLHF
TGCGCCAGCAGCCAAGAGCCGGACAGTAATTCACCCCTCCACTTT
>-|TRBJ2-7|TRBV7-9|-
CASSLGYSLSYEQYF
TGTGCCAGCAGCTTAGGGTACAGCCTCTCCTACGAGCAGTACTTC
>TRBD2|TRBJ2-3|TRBV4-3|many
CASSQTSGVTDTQYF
TGCGCCAGCAGCCAAACTAGCGGGGTCACAGATACGCAGTATTTT
>TRBD2|TRBJ2-7|TRBV10-3|few
CAISDRGGDEQYF
TGTGCCATCAGTGATAGGGGAGGGGACGAGCAGTACTTC
>-|TRBJ1-6|TRBV20-1|-
CSARTEGGSYNSPLHF
TGCAGTGCTAGAACGGAGGGAGGCTCCTATAATTCACCCCTCCACTTT
>TRBD1|TRBJ2-3|TRBV20-1|-
CSAWDVTGESTDTQYF
TGCAGTGCTTGGGACGTGACAGGGGAATCCACAGATACGCAGTATTTT
>-|TRBJ2-7|TRBV7-2|-
CASSNRDSSLWEQYF
TGTGCCAGCAGCAACCGGGACTCAAGCCTCTGGGAGCAGTACTTC
>-|TRBJ1-2|TRBV6-2/TRBV6-3|-
CASSNGQLYGYTF
TGTGCCAGCAGCAACGGACAGCTCTATGGCTACACCTTC
>TRBD1|TRBJ2-2|TRBV7-3|few
CASSVGTASNTGELFF
TGTGCCAGCAGCGTAGGGACAGCATCGAACACCGGGGAGCTGTTTTTT
>-|TRBJ2-7|TRBV4-2|few
CASSQDAAAYEQYF
TGTGCCAGCAGCCAAGATGCGGCAGCCTACGAGCAGTACTTC
>-|TRBJ1-2|TRBV27|-
CASSFHPNNYGYTF
TGTGCCAGCAGTTTCCACCCCAATAACTATGGCTACACCTTC
>TRBD2|TRBJ2-1|TRBV27|-
CASTRREGLNNEQFF
TGTGCCAGCACCCGGCGGGAGGGCCTAAACAATGAGCAGTTCTTC
>-|TRBJ2-5|TRBV28|-
CASRPVEGFSQETQYF
TGTGCCAGCAGGCCGGTTGAGGGGTTTTCTCAAGAGACCCAGTACTTC
>-|TRBJ2-3|TRBV5-4|many
CASSLTEGDTQYF
TGTGCCAGCAGCTTGACAGAGGGGGATACGCAGTATTTT
>-|TRBJ2-3|TRBV20-1|-
CSAPDARTDTQYF
TGCAGTGCACCGGACGCCCGCACAGATACGCAGTATTTT
>-|TRBJ1-2|TRBV27|-
CASKDSSTSYGYTF
TGTGCCAGCAAGGACAGCTCTACTAGCTATGGCTACACCTTC
>-|TRBJ2-3|TRBV20-1|few
CSARKEGTDTQYF
TGCAGTGCTAGAAAGGAGGGGACAGATACGCAGTATTTT
>-|TRBJ1-1|TRBV7-6|-
CASSPPGGRAEAFF
TGTGCCAGCAGCCCCCCCGGGGGCCGAGCTGAAGCTTTCTTT
>-|TRBJ2-1|TRBV7-9|-
CASSSSRLVGPPSSYNEQFF
TGTGCCAGCAGCTCATCGAGGCTTGTAGGGCCCCCGAGCTCCTACAATGAGCAGTTCTTC
>-|TRBJ2-3|TRBV15|-
CATSRDVAHTDTQYF
TGTGCCACCAGCAGAGATGTAGCGCACACAGATACGCAGTATTTT
>-|TRBJ2-1|TRBV6-2/TRBV6-3|few
CASSYPLFGGRIIGSYNEQFF
TGTGCCAGCAGTTACCCCCTCTTTGGGGGGAGGATAATCGGCTCCTACAATGAGCAGTTCTTC